This T cell receptor beta chain is drawn from a study of regulatory T cells in long-lasting Graves disease. Study-wide results and caveats: For persistent Graves' patients, TCR diversity was lower than for newly diagnosed ones.

The authors built TCR beta libraries using iRepertoire HTBI primers and Arm-PCR of CDR3 regions. Study processing details: Analysis of the samples identified over 60 TRBV and around 13 TRBJ segments. TCRdb re-derived calls from the multiplex PCR reads in MiXCR, one entry per CDR3 protein. What appears here as the V and J calls and clone size reflects TCRdb's work, not the paper's. The repertoire holds about 200,000 distinct CDR3 sequences, approximately 18% seen once, with approximately 12% in the top ten. Time point here: newly diagnosed GD, antithyroid drugs for less than 3 months. The TCR library was made from RNA extracted from PBMCs. The trim removed 6 bases at V and 3 bases at J, leaving 7 bases unmatched. The CDR3 has 15 amino acids. Germline-derived CDR1 and CDR2 are LNHDA and SQIVND (reference sequence). This clonotype occurred many times. Its antigen is not identified. These data were also reused for a study on T cells in Graves' hyperthyroidism and ophthalmopathy.

V and J are TRBV19 and TRBJ2-5, with 10 bases that match TRBD1. This clonotype was sampled from a woman under 40 with Graves disease. The sample consisted of peripheral blood mononuclear cells (PBMCs), taken at new diagnosis, from a patient treated with antithyroid drugs. In DNA form, the CDR3 reads TGTGCCAGTAGAAAACTCGGGACAGGGGAAGAGACCCAGTACTTC. It is translated as CASRKLGTGEETQYF.